A selection of T cell receptor beta chains follows, all from one sample in a study of identifying expanded T cells in peripheral blood. Clones were read by immunoSEQ multiplex PCR, and TCRdb kept only the in-frame ones, dropping some. The sample includes about 50,000 clones, roughly 82% of them seen just once. Input material: blood. The source of these receptors is a person between 18 and 69 years old in good health. Each CDR3 is given with its conserved first and last residue. Fields, in order: J gene, V gene, CDR3 protein.

J: TRBJ2-7; V: TRBV29-1; CDR3: CSVSEGGTSPYEQYF
J: TRBJ2-7; V: TRBV7-2; CDR3: CASSLEARNVPYEQYF
J: TRBJ2-1; V: TRBV11-2; CDR3: CASSLGGTSFEQFF
J: TRBJ1-2; V: TRBV19; CDR3: CASRKYDARNPSFYGYTF
J: TRBJ2-2; V: TRBV6-6; CDR3: CASSYSGKNTGELFF
J: TRBJ2-3; V: TRBV7-3; CDR3: CASSQGSTDTQYF
J: TRBJ1-2; V: TRBV18; CDR3: CASSPPGLYSTGTSIF
J: TRBJ2-2; V: TRBV4-2; CDR3: CASSPWTSTGELFF
J: TRBJ1-4; V: TRBV27; CDR3: CASSLNRMGVGANEKLFF
J: TRBJ2-4; V: TRBV19; CDR3: CASRGGAQAKNIQYF
J: TRBJ1-4; V: TRBV4-1; CDR3: CASSRIDATEKLFF
J: TRBJ2-1; V: TRBV5-1; CDR3: CASSLRNEQFF
J: TRBJ2-7; V: TRBV6-1; CDR3: CASSDPYEQYF
J: TRBJ2-2; V: TRBV27; CDR3: CASSRVLGTPTGELFF
J: TRBJ2-7; V: TRBV9; CDR3: CASSVGLARDEQYF
J: TRBJ1-2; V: TRBV19; CDR3: CATSGFRGGGYTF
J: TRBJ2-1; V: TRBV11-2; CDR3: CASSSTLAGGVEQFF
J: TRBJ2-3; V: TRBV19; CDR3: CASSREFTSTDTQYF